This passage covers 32 T cell receptor beta chains from one sample sequenced in a study of Tregs in tolerant kidney transplant recipients. Sequencing used immunoSEQ multiplex PCR; TCRdb keeps in-frame clones, though not all of them. Found here are around 32,000 clones; the top ten clones hold 1.5% to 2%. Mixed chimerism was transient after nonmyeloablative marrow transplants from related graft donors. The sequenced sample was CD4+ T cells from blood (PBMCs), obtained 24 months after the transplant. These receptors were collected from a human patient who received a combined kidney and bone marrow transplant. Some of the T cells may derive from the graft donor.

Concerning this clone: The CDR3 end is not reached by the read, which stops 3 residues before it; the germline J gene fills it in. The chain combines TRBV19 with TRBJ2-4; 7 bases fit TRBD1. There are 14 residues in the CDR3. V shed 4 bases and J 4 bases; nucleotides not matched to a gene: 4. The germline V gene has CDR1 LNHDA and CDR2 SQIVND (reference sequence). Incomplete CDR3 DNA: TGTGCCAGTAGTAAGGGACAGCAAAAAAACATT. Protein sequence: CASSKGQQKNI. The entire CDR3 protein is CASSKGQQKNIQYF. Supplemented by reference TRBV19 and TRBJ2-4, the full variable domain reads DGGITQSPKYLFRKEGQNVTLSCEQNLNHDAMYWYRQDPGQGLRLIYYSQIVNDFQKGDIAEGYSVSREKKESFPLTVTSAQKNPTAFYLCASSKGQQKNIQYFGAGTRLSVL.

Comment on this clone: The read ends 3 residues early relative to the CDR3; the germline J gene fills the gap. This chain links TRBV18 with TRBJ2-1; possibly TRBD2 for D (6 bases). The germline gives CDR1 KGHSH, CDR2 LQKENI. V gave up 4 bases and J gave up 2 bases, with 9 bases separating them. This CDR3 spans 14 amino acids. The CDR3 bases that were read are TGTGCCAGCTCACGATCGGGGGCCTACAATGAG. It is translated as CASSRSGAYNE. The whole CDR3 reads CASSRSGAYNEQFF.

With regard to this clone: The read ends 3 residues early relative to the CDR3; the germline J gene fills the gap. This chain links TRBV7-3 with TRBJ2-1; D unresolved. V was clipped by 0 bases and J by 3 bases, with 9 bases between them. This CDR3 spans 15 amino acids. Germline CDR1 SGHTA, CDR2 FQGTGA. CDR3 DNA (partial): TGTGCCAGCAGCTTAACCGGTGTTAACTACAATGAG. Its protein is CASSLTGVNYNE. The whole CDR3 reads CASSLTGVNYNEQFF.

Concerning this clone itself: The read ends 3 residues shy of where the CDR3 ends; the end is completed using the germline J gene. The rearrangement joins TRBV19 to TRBJ2-1, with unresolved D. The CDR3 spans 14 residues. Trimming shortened V by 5 bases and J by 3 bases, and 11 bases separated the two germline ends. Germline V lookup: CDR1 LNHDA, CDR2 SQIVND (reference sequence). The sequenced CDR3 bases are TGTGCCAGTAGTCCTCCGACACACTACAATGAG. Translation: CASSPPTHYNE. The entire CDR3 reads CASSPPTHYNEQFF.

About this clone itself: Read sequence stops 3 residues before the CDR3 end, and the germline J gene provides the missing end. The chain uses TRBV18 and TRBJ2-4; no firm D call. Germline CDR1 reads KGHSH; CDR2 reads LQKENI. The CDR3 covers 17 residues. Trimming cost V 6 bases and J 0 bases, with 18 bases left between them. This chain's CDR3 is CASSPMNSQEAKNIQYF. The covered CDR3 bases are TGTGCCAGCTCTCCTATGAATTCGCAAGAAGCCAAAAACATT.

On this clone itself: The read ends 3 residues shy of where the CDR3 ends; the end is completed using the germline J gene. The chain joins TRBV19 to TRBJ2-2; a possible D gene is TRBD1 (6 bases). The CDR3 is 17 amino acids. Germline CDR1 is LNHDA and CDR2 is SQIVND (reference sequence). Between the trimmed V and J ends, which lost 5 bases and 0 bases, there was a span of 16 bases. CDR3 residues: CASSPDRQASNTGELFF. The CDR3 DNA, read in part, is TGTGCCAGTAGTCCAGATCGACAGGCGTCGAACACCGGGGAG.

Turning to this clone: The CDR3 goes on 3 residues after the read ends, and that part is filled in from the germline J gene. The chain couples TRBV19 to TRBJ2-6; 8 bases match TRBD2. The germline CDR1 and CDR2 sequences are LNHDA and SQIVND (reference sequence). The CDR3 has 17 amino acids. The J segment lost 1 base and the V segment lost 7 bases, leaving 9 bases of the junction unmatched. The sequenced part of the CDR3 DNA is TGTGCCAGTACCCCCAGCGGGAGTAGATCTGGGGCCAACGTC. This translates into CASTPSGSRSGANV. The CDR3, in full, reads CASTPSGSRSGANVLTF.

Regarding this clone: The read terminates 3 residues before the CDR3 end, so the remaining end is supplied by the germline J gene. This chain joins TRBV20-1 and TRBJ2-3; TRBD2 might be the D (5 bases). Trimming removed 8 bases from V and 0 bases from J, with 9 bases in between. CDR3 length: 12 amino acids. The germline CDR1 and CDR2 sequences are DFQATT and SNEGSKA (reference sequence). The covered CDR3 bases are TGCAGTACAGAGGGTAGCACAGATACG. This codes for CSTEGSTDT. The full-length CDR3 reads as CSTEGSTDTQYF.

A note on this clone: Sequencing ends 3 residues short of the CDR3 end; the germline J gene provides the rest. The chain has TRBV2 and TRBJ2-2, with 10 bases that match TRBD1. CDR3 size: 14 residues. The germline gives CDR1 SNHLY, CDR2 FYNNEI. J was trimmed by 5 bases and V by 5 bases; bases with no gene match: 2. CDR3 DNA, as far as it was read: TGTGCCAGCAGTACGGGACAGGGGACCGGGGAG. It specifies CASSTGQGTGE. The full CDR3 sequence reads CASSTGQGTGELFF.

Notes on this clone: Read coverage stops 3 residues before the CDR3 terminus; the germline J gene supplies the remainder. The V gene is TRBV2, the J gene TRBJ1-5; TRBD1 is a possible D gene (6 bases). In germline, CDR1 is SNHLY, CDR2 FYNNEI. Trimming shortened V by 4 bases and J by 4 bases, and 20 bases separated the two germline ends. This CDR3 has 17 residues. The chain's CDR3 is CASSGANRAIGNQPQHF. Partial CDR3 DNA: TGTGCCAGCAGTGGGGCGAACAGGGCGATTGGAAATCAGCCC.

In the case of this clone: The read gets to within 3 residues of the CDR3 end, and the germline J gene fills in the rest. This chain links TRBV5-1 with TRBJ2-5, with D possibly matching TRBD1 (6 bases). The CDR3 is 15 residues long. CDR1 and CDR2 (germline): SGHRS, YFSETQ. V lost 3 bases and J lost 5, with 17 bases in between. The sequenced part of the CDR3 DNA is TGCGCCAGCAGCTCGAACACAGGGAGTAGGGAGACC. Protein: CASSSNTGSRET. The full CDR3 is CASSSNTGSRETQYF. The full variable domain, rest sourced from reference TRBV5-1 and TRBJ2-5, is KAGVTQTPRYLIKTRGQQVTLSCSPISGHRSVSWYQQTPGQGLQFLFEYFSETQRNKGNFPGRFSGRQFSNSRSEMNVSTLELGDSALYLCASSSNTGSRETQYFGPGTRLLVL.

As to this clone: The sequence runs out 3 residues before the end of the CDR3; the remainder is reconstructed from the germline J gene. The gene calls are TRBV5-6 and TRBJ2-7; 11 positions agree with TRBD1. Germline V CDR1 and CDR2: SGHDT, YYEEEE. The CDR3 extends over 14 amino acids. Trimming took 4 bases from V and 6 from J; bases not matched to a gene: 6. Partial CDR3 DNA: TGTGCCAGCAGCCGGGACAGGGGGTTGGGCGAG. This translates into CASSRDRGLGE. The full CDR3 protein is CASSRDRGLGEQYF.

Points on this clone: The sequence runs out 3 residues before the end of the CDR3; the remainder is reconstructed from the germline J gene. V is TRBV23-1 and J is TRBJ2-7; 7 nucleotides match TRBD1. TRBV23-1 is an ORF, and what it does is uncertain. This CDR3 has 15 amino acids. Trimming removed 5 bases from V and 6 bases from J; junction bases left unmatched: 13. The part of the CDR3 DNA that was read is TGCGCCAGCAGTTCCCCCCTGCGACAGGGTCGCGAG. This gives the protein CASSSPLRQGRE. The complete CDR3 sequence is CASSSPLRQGREQYF.

For this clone: The read gets to within 3 residues of the CDR3 end, and the germline J gene fills in the rest. The V and J genes are TRBV6-2 or TRBV6-3 and TRBJ2-7; TRBD2 matches at 7 bases. Germline assignment: CDR1 MNHEY and CDR2 SVGEGT. The CDR3 has 17 amino acids. V lost 2 bases, J lost 0 bases, and 10 bases stayed unmatched. CDR3 sequence reads: CASSYPSSGVISYEQYF. The CDR3 DNA, read in part, is TGTGCCAGCAGTTACCCTTCAAGCGGGGTCATCTCCTACGAG.

Notes on this clone: The read finishes 3 residues shy of the CDR3 end, and the germline J gene is used to complete it. The rearrangement joins TRBV11-3 to TRBJ2-5; 8 bases align to TRBD2. CDR3 size: 15 residues. The germline gives CDR1 SGHNT, CDR2 YENEEA. Trimming at V came to 0 bases and at J to 5 bases, leaving 5 bases not matched to a gene. CDR3 region: CASSLEWTSIETQYF. The part of the CDR3 DNA that was read is TGTGCCAGCAGCTTAGAGTGGACTAGCATTGAGACC.

To note about this clone: The sequence runs out 3 residues before the end of the CDR3; the remainder is reconstructed from the germline J gene. The chain links TRBV19 to TRBJ1-1; the D is unclear. The CDR3 spans 14 residues. Germline assignment: CDR1 LNHDA and CDR2 SQIVND (reference sequence). V shed 0 bases and J shed 1 base, with 6 bases lying between them. The part of the CDR3 DNA that was read is TGTGCCAGTAGTATAGATTCCAGGAACACTGAA. Encoded protein: CASSIDSRNTE. The whole CDR3 sequence reads CASSIDSRNTEAFF.

On this clone itself: The sequence runs out 3 residues before the end of the CDR3; the remainder is reconstructed from the germline J gene. The chain carries TRBV5-1 and TRBJ1-6; perhaps TRBD1 as D (6 bases). Germline V gives CDR1 SGHRS, CDR2 YFSETQ. The germline V and J ends were trimmed by 3 bases and 8 bases, with 12 bases remaining between them. This CDR3 comprises 14 residues. The CDR3 reads CASSSGQKDSPLHF. CDR3 DNA, as far as it was read: TGCGCCAGCAGCTCTGGACAGAAGGATTCACCC. Full variable domain (outside the CDR3, taken from reference TRBV5-1 and TRBJ1-6): KAGVTQTPRYLIKTRGQQVTLSCSPISGHRSVSWYQQTPGQGLQFLFEYFSETQRNKGNFPGRFSGRQFSNSRSEMNVSTLELGDSALYLCASSSGQKDSPLHFGNGTRLTVT.

Points on this clone: The read stops 3 residues short of the end of the CDR3; the missing end is completed from the germline J gene. The J gene is TRBJ2-1, the V gene TRBV5-1; 15 bases are a match to TRBD2. After removal of 4 bases from V and 7 bases from J, the junction contained 3 bases not matched to a gene. The CDR3 length is 15 residues. CDR1 SGHRS and CDR2 YFSETQ come from the germline V gene. CDR3 region: CASSLGTSGRNEQFF. The CDR3 bases that were read are TGCGCCAGCAGCCTGGGGACTAGCGGGAGGAATGAG.

Of note for this clone: The read ends 3 residues shy of where the CDR3 ends; the end is completed using the germline J gene. V gene TRBV28 combines with J gene TRBJ2-1, with D maybe TRBD2 (5 bases). The V gene lost 5 bases and the J gene lost 0 bases, with 17 bases spanning the gap. CDR3 length equals 17 residues. CDR1 and CDR2 (germline): MDHEN, SYDVKM. This chain's CDR3 is CASSPPGRWISYNEQFF. CDR3 bases read: TGTGCCAGCAGTCCCCCGGGGAGATGGATCTCCTACAATGAG. Based on the CDR3 plus reference TRBV28 and TRBJ2-1, the full variable domain is DVKVTQSSRYLVKRTGEKVFLECVQDMDHENMFWYRQDPGLGLRLIYFSYDVKMKEKGDIPEGYSVSREKKERFSLILESASTNQTSMYLCASSPPGRWISYNEQFFGPGTRLTVL.

A remark on this clone: The CDR3 end falls 3 residues outside the read, so it is completed with the germline J gene. The chain links TRBV15 to TRBJ1-2; maybe TRBD1 (5 bases). Trimming pared 0 bases from V and 4 bases from J, leaving 12 bases between. Germline loops: CDR1 LNHNV, CDR2 YYDKDF (reference sequence). CDR3 length: 15 amino acids. The CDR3 DNA, read in part, is TGTGCCACCAGCAGAGAACGGGTTCAGGGCTATGGC. It translates to CATSRERVQGYG. The full CDR3 protein is CATSRERVQGYGYTF.

Of note for this clone: The read stops 3 residues short of the end of the CDR3; the missing end is completed from the germline J gene. The V call is TRBV19, the J call TRBJ1-5; 8 bases line up with TRBD1. The CDR3 loop spans 16 amino acids. Trimming at V came to 5 bases and at J to 2 bases, leaving 8 bases not matched to a gene. Per germline, CDR1 LNHDA and CDR2 SQIVND (reference sequence). CDR3 bases read: TGTGCCAGTAGTCCATTCGACAGGGGAGGCAATCAGCCC. Translating gives CASSPFDRGGNQP. The full CDR3 protein reads CASSPFDRGGNQPQHF.

Partial CDR3 DNA: TGCGCCAGCAGCTTGTTAGGGGAGGGGCTCATGAACACTGAA. Residues: CASSLLGEGLMNTE. The entire CDR3 sequence reads CASSLLGEGLMNTEAFF. The chain couples TRBV5-1 to TRBJ1-1; possibly TRBD1 for D (5 bases). Sequencing ends 3 residues short of the CDR3 end; the germline J gene provides the rest. Trimming stripped 1 base from V and 0 bases from J, with 16 bases between. The CDR3 is 17 residues long. Germline V gives CDR1 SGHRS, CDR2 YFSETQ.

Notes on this clone: The CDR3 is cut off 3 residues early in the read; its end comes from the germline J gene. The chain has TRBV20-1 and TRBJ1-5; D may be TRBD1 (5 bases). CDR3 length: 14 amino acids. The germline V gene encodes CDR1 DFQATT and CDR2 SNEGSKA (reference sequence). With 0 bases removed from V and 5 bases from J, the gap between germline ends came to 11 bases. The CDR3 loop reads CSARDGARDQPQHF. The part of the CDR3 DNA that was read is TGCAGTGCTAGAGATGGGGCCAGGGATCAGCCC.

As to this clone: The CDR3 extends 3 residues past the end of the read, so its final part is completed from the germline J gene. The rearrangement uses TRBV5-1 and TRBJ2-1; 8 nucleotides agree with TRBD1. The V gene's germline CDR1 is SGHRS and CDR2 YFSETQ. J lost 9 bases, V lost 4 bases, and 9 bases had no gene match. The length of the CDR3 is 14 residues. The covered CDR3 bases are TGCGCCAGCAGCGACGGGCAGGGGGCGGGTGAG. This gives the protein CASSDGQGAGE. Given in full, the CDR3 is CASSDGQGAGEQFF. The entire variable domain, with the rest obtained from reference TRBV5-1 and TRBJ2-1, is as follows: KAGVTQTPRYLIKTRGQQVTLSCSPISGHRSVSWYQQTPGQGLQFLFEYFSETQRNKGNFPGRFSGRQFSNSRSEMNVSTLELGDSALYLCASSDGQGAGEQFFGPGTRLTVL.

A word on this clone: The sequenced fragment ends 3 residues before the CDR3 boundary, so the rest is inferred from the germline J gene. V gene TRBV2 combines with J gene TRBJ2-2, with a weak D call TRBD1 (6 bases). The CDR3 covers 16 residues. The V gene lost 4 bases and the J gene lost 0 bases, with 12 bases spanning the gap. Per germline, CDR1 SNHLY and CDR2 FYNNEI. Incomplete CDR3 DNA: TGTGCCAGCAGTGGGACAGCAGATTCGAACACCGGGGAG. Amino acid sequence: CASSGTADSNTGE. In full, the CDR3 is CASSGTADSNTGELFF.

For this clone: Read data end 3 residues before the CDR3 end; the end is taken from the germline J gene. V is TRBV20-1 and J is TRBJ2-5; the match to TRBD2 covers 13 bases. V lost 2 bases and J lost 3; bases outside the gene matches: 9. Germline V CDR1 and CDR2: DFQATT, SNEGSKA (reference sequence). The CDR3 is 17 residues long. CDR3 loop: CSARRPGTSGIEETQYF. Partial CDR3 DNA: TGCAGTGCTAGACGGCCCGGGACTAGCGGGATAGAAGAGACC.

Of note for this clone: The read falls 3 residues short of the CDR3 end, and the missing part is taken from the germline J gene. The chain has TRBV20-1 and TRBJ2-4; D might be TRBD1 (6 bases). The V gene's germline CDR1 is DFQATT and CDR2 SNEGSKA (reference sequence). This CDR3 comprises 14 residues. V was clipped by 5 bases and J by 1 base, with 12 bases between them. The CDR3 sequence is CSAQTGDAKNIQYF. The CDR3 bases that were read are TGCAGTGCTCAGACAGGAGACGCCAAAAACATT.

On this clone: The read gets to within 3 residues of the CDR3 end, and the germline J gene fills in the rest. The chain is built from TRBV5-6 and TRBJ2-7, with 7 positions matching TRBD2. V was pared by 4 bases and J by 3 bases, with 7 bases of the junction left unmatched. CDR3 size: 14 residues. The germline gives CDR1 SGHDT, CDR2 YYEEEE. CDR3 protein: CASSLRGGSYEQYF. The sequenced part of the CDR3 DNA is TGTGCCAGCAGCCTCCGGGGAGGGAGCTACGAG.

A note on this clone: From the germline J gene comes the end of the CDR3, since the read stops 3 residues before it. J is TRBJ2-1 and V is TRBV11-2; D perhaps matches TRBD2 (6 bases). Per germline, CDR1 SGHAT and CDR2 FQNNGV. The CDR3 totals 14 residues. V lost 3 bases to trimming and J lost 8 bases, with 14 bases between them. CDR3 protein: CASSLAGRSDEQFF. The sequenced CDR3 bases are TGTGCCAGCAGCTTGGCAGGGAGGTCCGATGAG.

As regards this clone: From the germline J gene comes the end of the CDR3, since the read stops 3 residues before it. J is TRBJ2-7 and V is TRBV6-2 or TRBV6-3, with 10 bases that match TRBD2. The CDR3 is 13 residues long. Germline V CDR1 and CDR2: MNHEY, SVGEGT. The V gene end was trimmed by 8 bases and the J gene end by 6 bases; junction bases not matched to a gene: 7. CDR3 residues: CASGKTSGIEQYF. The CDR3 DNA, read in part, is TGTGCCAGCGGCAAAACTAGCGGGATCGAG.

Comments on this clone: Read sequence stops 3 residues before the CDR3 end, and the germline J gene provides the missing end. The rearrangement joins TRBV29-1 to TRBJ2-1; perhaps TRBD2 as D (6 bases). CDR1 and CDR2 (germline): SQVTM, ANQGSEA. The V and J ends lost 6 bases and 2 bases respectively, with 14 bases between them. The CDR3 covers 14 residues. The CDR3 reads CSVYTSFTYNEQFF. Partial CDR3 DNA: TGCAGCGTATACACTAGCTTCACCTACAATGAG.

The CDR3 protein is CSARDRRVSYEQYF. CDR3 bases read: TGCAGTGCTAGAGATCGACGGGTTTCCTACGAG. V usage is TRBV20-1 and J usage is TRBJ2-7; D is unclear. The CDR3 extends 3 residues past the end of the read, so its final part is completed from the germline J gene. Per the germline V gene, CDR1 is DFQATT and CDR2 is SNEGSKA (reference sequence). The CDR3 has 14 residues. V dropped 0 bases and J dropped 1 base, with 10 bases sitting between them.